Listed here is a single T cell receptor beta chain. Its antigen is not known. MiXCR was run by TCRdb on the reads, yielding one entry per CDR3 protein. The sample records approximately 180,000 distinct CDR3 sequences, more than 9% being singletons. This specimen comes from a study of T cell repertoires in cytomegalovirus infection. Whole-study context: A matching HLA type, together with CMV infection, was signaled by public TCR beta signatures.

CDR1 and CDR2 (germline): SGHRS, YFSETQ. Trimming at V came to 9 bases and at J to 6 bases, leaving 16 bases not matched to a gene. The CDR3 consists of 17 residues. Study-level points and caveats: HLA-C-restricted CMV-specific TCR beta clonotypes were dominant in the ex vivo response.

Sample: PBMCs. This chain links TRBV5-1 with TRBJ2-2; 11 nucleotides align to TRBD2. This sequence originates from a human donor in good health (CMV status not recorded). Some clones in this sample may be carry-over from other donors' samples. The CDR3 region is CATRRDSGGAVAGELFF. In nucleotides, the CDR3 is TGCGCCACCCGCCGAGATAGCGGGGGGGCCGTCGCCGGGGAGCTGTTTTTT.